What follows are 13 T cell receptor beta chains derived from one specimen sequenced in a study of T cell responses to AZD1222 COVID-19 vaccine. TCRdb's table, derived via immunoSEQ multiplex PCR, lists solely in-frame clones and lacks some. Here the sample spans more than 55,000 clones, roughly nine tenths being singletons. The specimen was peripheral blood, collected 28 days after the second AZD1222 dose. These receptors were taken from an adult who received the AZD1222 COVID-19 vaccine.

This chain connects TRBV3-1 (or the pseudogene TRBV3-2) to TRBJ1-4, with D possibly TRBD1 on 6 matching bases. The CDR3 runs to 15 residues. Germline V gene lookup returns CDR1 LGHDT and CDR2 YNNKEL (reference sequence). Trimming pared 6 bases from V and 7 bases from J, leaving 18 bases between. The CDR3 spells CASSKQGGVGEKLFF. CDR3 DNA sequence: TGTGCCAGCAGTAAACAGGGTGGGGTTGGTGAAAAACTGTTTTTT.

The chain links TRBV7-6 to TRBJ2-7; TRBD1 is a possible D gene (7 bases). V lost 5 bases to trimming and J lost 6 bases, with 23 bases between them. Germline-derived CDR1 and CDR2 are SGHVS and FNYEAQ. The CDR3 is made up of 16 amino acids. The chain's CDR3 is CASSPGEWRGLSEQYF. The CDR3 region has the DNA TGTGCCAGCAGCCCCGGGGAGTGGAGGGGGCTATCCGAGCAGTACTTC.

The chain joins TRBV14 to TRBJ1-1; D uncertain. Germline-derived CDR1 and CDR2 are SGHDN and FVKESK. Trimming removed 5 bases from V and 6 bases from J, with 10 bases in between. The CDR3 extends over 12 amino acids. CDR3 bases: TGTGCCAGCAGCTTCCAGAGGGCTGAAGCTTTCTTT. Its protein product is CASSFQRAEAFF.

The table lists this clone with a few counts. V gene TRBV10-2 combines with J gene TRBJ1-1, with D hard to call. V was pared by 3 bases and J by 5 bases, with 13 bases between. Germline CDR1 is WSHSY and CDR2 is SAAADI. This CDR3 is 14 amino acids long. DNA for the CDR3: TGCGCCAGCAGTGATAGCCCCTCGAGGACTGAAGCTTTCTTT. It yields the protein CASSDSPSRTEAFF.

V usage is TRBV29-1 and J usage is TRBJ2-3, with 7 bases aligning to TRBD1. V lost 6 bases, J lost 2 bases, and 5 bases stayed unmatched. Germline assignment: CDR1 SQVTM and CDR2 ANQGSEA. The length of the CDR3 is 13 residues. This chain's CDR3 is CSVAGTVTDTQYF. CDR3 nucleotides: TGCAGCGTGGCCGGGACAGTCACAGATACGCAGTATTTT.

J is TRBJ2-1 and V is TRBV19; 11 positions agree with TRBD2. Germline assignment: CDR1 LNHDA and CDR2 SQIVND (reference sequence). Trimming at V came to 3 bases and at J to 8 bases, leaving 6 bases not matched to a gene. The CDR3 is 15 residues long. CDR3 protein: CASSIVSGRGDEQFF. The CDR3 coding sequence is TGTGCCAGTAGTATTGTTAGCGGGAGGGGTGATGAGCAGTTCTTC.

The chain links TRBV4-3 to TRBJ2-1; a weak D match, TRBD1 (5 bases). The CDR3 is made up of 16 amino acids. V was clipped by 0 bases and J by 5 bases, with 14 bases between them. CDR1 and CDR2 (germline): LGHNA, YSLEER. This CDR3 reads CASSQEGPGRHNEQFF. Here the CDR3 DNA reads TGCGCCAGCAGCCAAGAAGGGCCAGGGCGACACAATGAGCAGTTCTTC.

The chain links TRBV12-5 to TRBJ2-2, with D possibly TRBD1 on 5 matching bases. The germline CDR1 and CDR2 sequences are LGHNT and FRNRAP. V shed 0 bases and J shed 4 bases, with 27 bases lying between them. This CDR3 comprises 21 residues. The CDR3 DNA is TGTGCTAGTGGTTTGGTAGAAGGTTGGGTCCCGGCAGGGCGATTCACCGGGGAGCTGTTTTTT. This codes for CASGLVEGWVPAGRFTGELFF.

The rearrangement joins TRBV10-3 to TRBJ1-3, with D tentatively TRBD1 (6 bases). The length of the CDR3 is 15 residues. Germline loops: CDR1 ENHRY, CDR2 SYGVKD. V was clipped by 6 bases and J by 2 bases, with 14 bases between them. The CDR3 DNA reads as TGTGCCATCAGGGGGGACATGCTGGCTGGAAACACCATATATTTT. It encodes CAIRGDMLAGNTIYF.

This sequence joins TRBV5-4 and TRBJ2-2, with D maybe TRBD2 (5 bases). Germline V lookup: CDR1 SGHNT, CDR2 YYREEE (reference sequence). Trimming removed 0 bases at V and 3 bases at J, with 15 bases between. This CDR3 has 17 residues. This CDR3 reads CASSLDLERSDTGELFF. CDR3 coding DNA: TGTGCCAGCAGCTTGGATCTGGAGCGGAGTGACACCGGGGAGCTGTTTTTT.

The J gene is TRBJ1-2, the V gene TRBV30; D not resolved. CDR3 length: 15 residues. V lost 2 bases, J lost 8 bases, and 21 bases lay in between. Germline V lookup: CDR1 GTSNPN, CDR2 SVGIG (reference sequence). The CDR3 loop is CAWSPPMGRRRGYTF. CDR3 nucleotide sequence: TGTGCCTGGAGTCCTCCCATGGGCAGGAGAAGGGGCTACACCTTC.

The chain employs TRBV18 and TRBJ2-5; no firm D call. The V and J ends lost 3 bases and 5 bases respectively, with 10 bases between them. The CDR3 consists of 13 residues. Per germline, CDR1 KGHSH and CDR2 LQKENI. CDR3 region: CASSPALRETQYF. The CDR3 nucleotides are TGTGCCAGCTCACCGGCCTTGCGGGAGACCCAGTACTTC.

This chain joins TRBV5-1 and TRBJ2-5, with D unclear. V gave up 2 bases and J gave up 1 base, with 6 bases separating them. The CDR3 spans 13 residues. CDR1 SGHRS and CDR2 YFSETQ come from the germline V gene. CDR3 sequence (DNA): TGCGCCAGCAGCTTACAGATCCAAGAGACCCAGTACTTC. Translating gives CASSLQIQETQYF.